The source of this TCR beta chain is a study of T cell responses to AZD1222 COVID-19 vaccine. For the study at large: Investigators merged groups given second doses at roughly 4 or roughly 12 weeks. General study findings and limits: Along spike, vaccine-associated CD4 TCRs were found throughout, with dominance at 160-218 and 743-854.

With respect to this clone: Its antigen is still unknown.

Germline assignment: CDR1 KGHSH and CDR2 LQKENI. The CDR3 length is 17 residues. The trim removed 3 bases at V and 7 bases at J, leaving 16 bases unmatched. Method: immunoSEQ multiplex PCR; TCRdb's copy keeps in-frame clones and lacks some. Altogether about 120,000 clones are present, approximately 85% being singletons, with the ten largest covering 6.2%. The chain employs TRBV18 and TRBJ2-7; 9 bases are shared with TRBD1. This TCR derives from an adult in good health. The source material was peripheral blood, sampled on day 0 of AZD1222 vaccination. The CDR3 bases are TGTGCCAGCTCACCCCTGGGACCGGGACAGGGCCCTAGGGAGCAGTACTTC. As protein: CASSPLGPGQGPREQYF. The variable domain in full, with the rest retrieved from reference TRBV18 and TRBJ2-7, is NAGVMQNPRHLVRRRGQEARLRCSPMKGHSHVYWYRQLPEEGLKFMVYLQKENIIDESGMPKERFSAEFPKEGPSILRIQQVVRGDSAAYFCASSPLGPGQGPREQYFGPGTRLTVT.